The clone carrying this TCR beta chain turned up a few times. The repertoire was sequenced with immunoSEQ multiplex PCR; TCRdb's copy has only in-frame clones and lacks some. The repertoire holds 110,000 to 150,000 clones, with 84% as singletons. This entry is derived from a study of blood T cell repertoires in COVID-19. This CDR3 comprises 14 residues. Germline CDR1 is MNHNS and CDR2 is SASEGT. With 1 base clipped from V and 8 bases from J, the junction kept 6 bases outside the gene matches. Residents of approximately 25 US areas, aged roughly 18 to 89 years, made up the participants. The chain is built from TRBV6-1 and TRBJ1-2, with 8 bases fitting TRBD1. Sequencing was done on a sample of PBMCs or T cells enriched from blood (not recorded which). The TCR originated in a woman between 18 and 29 years old who had been exposed to COVID-19. Here the CDR3 DNA reads TGTGCCAGCAGTGAAGTAGGCAGGGGGCAGGGCTACACCTTC. Residues: CASSEVGRGQGYTF.